The following is a T cell receptor (beta chain) sequence with its context. The sample is drawn from a study of blood T cell repertoires in COVID-19. Study details: From T cells, B-cell-depleted T cells, or PBMCs came the material, which was cDNA or gDNA.

Profiled with immunoSEQ multiplex PCR; TCRdb holds only in-frame clones, not every one. The profile shows some 460,000 clones, around 90% of them singletons. V shed 6 bases and J shed 3 bases, with 11 bases lying between them. This CDR3 spans 13 amino acids. Germline V lookup: CDR1 MNHEY, CDR2 SVGAGI. The study recruited people aged about 18 to 95 years across some 23 US areas. Recovered status in Cohort 3 required two negative PCRs, clearance, or symptom resolution. The clonotype comes from a woman younger than 35 who had recovered from COVID-19. Sample: PBMCs or T cells enriched from blood (not recorded which). V and J are TRBV6-5 and TRBJ2-5; D is unresolved. CDR3 nucleotide sequence: TGTGCCAGCAGCCGCGGAATTGAAGAGACCCAGTACTTC. It is translated as CASSRGIEETQYF.